These 23 T cell receptor beta chains were all obtained from the same sample, sequenced in a study of PD-1 blockade in classical Hodgkin lymphoma. The time point is: cycle 4 day 1 (C4D1), after 6 weeks of nivolumab. Following autologous stem cell transplantation, relapse occurred in every patient, and exposure to brentuximab vedotin varied. Isolation of CD4+ T cells from thawed PBMCs was performed by magnetic negative selection. Using immunoSEQ multiplex PCR, the repertoire was profiled, and TCRdb retains in-frame clones only, with some absent. The sample consists of fewer than 35,000 clones, around 84% of them appearing once. The sample consisted of CD4+ T cells from blood, taken before the fourth cycle of nivolumab. These receptors originate from a human donor with classical Hodgkin lymphoma.

The chain carries TRBV9 and TRBJ2-3; D gene uncertain. The germline V gene encodes CDR1 SGDLS and CDR2 YYNGEE. The CDR3 sequence is 13 residues long. Between the trimmed V and J ends, which lost 4 bases and 3 bases, there was a span of 9 bases. Here the CDR3 DNA reads TGTGCCAGCAGCCTACTTAGTACAGATACGCAGTATTTT. As protein: CASSLLSTDTQYF.

The gene calls are TRBV9 and TRBJ2-1; 10 bases are a match to TRBD2. Germline-derived CDR1 and CDR2 are SGDLS and YYNGEE. The CDR3 contains 16 residues. V shed 0 bases and J 9 bases; nucleotides not matched to a gene: 9. As DNA, the CDR3 is TGTGCCAGCAGCGTAGGTTCTAGCGGGGGCTGGGGTGAGCAGTTCTTC. Translating it yields CASSVGSSGGWGEQFF. The entire variable domain, with the rest obtained from reference TRBV9 and TRBJ2-1, is as follows: DSGVTQTPKHLITATGQRVTLRCSPRSGDLSVYWYQQSLDQGLQFLIQYYNGEERAKGNILERFSAQQFPDLHSELNLSSLELGDSALYFCASSVGSSGGWGEQFFGPGTRLTVL.

This clone was detected only once. This sequence joins TRBV7-6 and TRBJ2-7; TRBD1 or TRBD2 may be the D gene (5 bases each). Per the germline V gene, CDR1 is SGHVS and CDR2 is FNYEAQ. Trimming cost V 5 bases and J 0 bases, with 17 bases left between them. CDR3 length: 16 amino acids. The CDR3 sequence: CASSPRWSGGSYEQYF. The CDR3 bases are TGTGCCAGCAGCCCTAGATGGTCTGGGGGCTCCTACGAGCAGTACTTC.

The genes are TRBV10-3 and TRBJ1-5, with TRBD1 matching 8 bases. The CDR3 spans 15 residues. Germline V gives CDR1 ENHRY, CDR2 SYGVKD. Trimming took 5 bases from V and 4 from J; bases not matched to a gene: 7. The CDR3 sequence is CAISSDRAGNQPQHF. CDR3 nucleotide sequence: TGTGCCATCAGTTCGGACAGGGCGGGTAATCAGCCCCAGCATTTT.

The V and J genes are TRBV6-1 and TRBJ1-1; D might be TRBD1 (6 bases). Looked up from germline, CDR1 is MNHNS and CDR2 is SASEGT. The CDR3 spans 13 residues. Trimming stripped 6 bases from V and 4 bases from J, with 12 bases between. CDR3 loop: CASREQGPTEAFF. The CDR3 bases are TGTGCCAGCAGGGAACAGGGACCCACTGAAGCTTTCTTT.

The chain uses TRBV29-1 and TRBJ2-7, with TRBD1 matching 8 bases. The CDR3 sequence is 13 residues long. CDR1 and CDR2 from the germline V gene are SQVTM and ANQGSEA. V shed 3 bases and J 4 bases; nucleotides not matched to a gene: 5. The CDR3 here is CSVEGQGAYEQYF. The CDR3 DNA follows: TGCAGCGTTGAGGGGCAGGGGGCGTACGAGCAGTACTTC.

The rearrangement joins TRBV2 to TRBJ1-4; D is possibly TRBD1 (5 bases). V was cut by 4 bases and J by 5 bases, with 14 bases left in between. This CDR3 comprises 15 residues. Looked up from germline, CDR1 is SNHLY and CDR2 is FYNNEI. CDR3 in DNA: TGTGCCAGCAGTGCGGTTGGGCAGGGAAATGAAAAACTGTTTTTT. Its translation: CASSAVGQGNEKLFF.

The rearrangement uses TRBV5-6 and TRBJ2-3; no reliable D call. CDR3 length equals 12 residues. Trimming pared 3 bases from V and 2 bases from J, leaving 4 bases between. Germline CDR1 is SGHDT and CDR2 is YYEEEE. As DNA, the CDR3 is TGTGCCAGCAGCTCCCCCACAGATACGCAGTATTTT. This encodes CASSSPTDTQYF.

The chain recombines TRBV7-9 with TRBJ2-1; the D call may be TRBD1 or TRBD2 (5 bases each). V shed 8 bases and J shed 8 bases, with 13 bases lying between them. The CDR3 is made up of 12 amino acids. CDR1 is SEHNR and CDR2 is FQNEAQ in the germline V gene (reference sequence). The CDR3 sequence is CASSGPIDEQFF. Written as DNA, the CDR3 is TGTGCCAGCTCGGGGCCAATCGATGAGCAGTTCTTC.

The CDR3 loop is CAISATGPLSYNSPLHF. The CDR3 region has the DNA TGTGCCATCAGTGCCACAGGGCCTCTCTCCTATAATTCACCCCTCCACTTT. The chain has TRBV10-3 and TRBJ1-6; maybe TRBD1 (6 bases). This CDR3 has 17 amino acids. V was clipped by 4 bases and J by 0 bases, with 13 bases between them. CDR1 is ENHRY and CDR2 is SYGVKD in the germline V gene.

The chain employs TRBV5-5 and TRBJ1-5; unclear D gene. Trimming left V 0 bases short and J 1 base short, with 11 bases between. There are 16 residues in the CDR3. The germline V gene encodes CDR1 SGHKS and CDR2 YYEKEE (reference sequence). The CDR3 protein is CASSLGVVRSNQPQHF. As DNA, the CDR3 is TGTGCCAGCAGCTTGGGAGTGGTGAGAAGCAATCAGCCCCAGCATTTT.

The chain combines TRBV13 with TRBJ1-2, with 9 bases fitting TRBD1. CDR1 is PRHDT and CDR2 is FYEKMQ in the germline V gene (reference sequence). The CDR3 runs 15 residues. Germline trimming cut 5 bases from V and 6 bases from J; bases unmatched to any gene: 10. The chain's CDR3 is CASSTYRGQIDGYTF. The CDR3 region has the DNA TGTGCCAGCAGCACCTACAGGGGGCAAATAGATGGCTACACCTTC.

This chain links TRBV29-1 with TRBJ2-5; tentatively, D is TRBD1 or TRBD2 (6 bases each). Trimming removed 7 bases at V and 4 bases at J, with 16 bases between. The CDR3 has 13 amino acids. CDR1 is SQVTM, CDR2 ANQGSEA, per germline. The CDR3: CSATGRRRETQYF. The CDR3 bases are TGCAGCGCAACAGGGAGGCGAAGAGAGACCCAGTACTTC. The full variable domain, in which reference TRBV29-1 and TRBJ2-5 provide the parts outside the CDR3, is SAVISQKPSRDICQRGTSLTIQCQVDSQVTMMFWYRQQPGQSLTLIATANQGSEATYESGFVIDKFPISRPNLTFSTLTVSNMSPEDSSIYLCSATGRRRETQYFGPGTRLLVL.

The chain links TRBV19 to TRBJ2-3; TRBD2 matches at 7 bases. Germline CDR1 reads LNHDA; CDR2 reads SQIVND (reference sequence). The V and J ends lost 2 bases and 2 bases, in that order; junction bases with no gene match: 4. The CDR3 spans 15 residues. In DNA, the CDR3 is TGTGCCAGTAGTATACAAGCGGGGAACACAGATACGCAGTATTTT. It translates to CASSIQAGNTDTQYF.

V gene TRBV28 combines with J gene TRBJ2-3; D ambiguous. The CDR3 is made up of 12 amino acids. Germline V gene data show CDR1 as MDHEN and CDR2 as SYDVKM. The ends were cut back, 4 bases at V and 4 bases at J, with 6 bases in the middle. The CDR3: CASSSPPDTQYF. DNA of the CDR3: TGTGCCAGCAGTTCCCCCCCAGATACGCAGTATTTT. The whole variable domain, remainder taken from reference TRBV28 and TRBJ2-3, is DVKVTQSSRYLVKRTGEKVFLECVQDMDHENMFWYRQDPGLGLRLIYFSYDVKMKEKGDIPEGYSVSREKKERFSLILESASTNQTSMYLCASSSPPDTQYFGPGTRLTVL.

This clone was picked up a small number of times. The J gene is TRBJ1-1, the V gene TRBV29-1; D unclear. Trimming pared 8 bases from V and 1 base from J, leaving 8 bases between. In germline, CDR1 is SQVTM, CDR2 ANQGSEA. This CDR3 comprises 11 residues. The CDR3 sequence: CSYRRNTEAFF. CDR3 bases: TGCAGCTACCGGAGGAACACTGAAGCTTTCTTT. Full variable domain (rest looked up from reference TRBV29-1 and TRBJ1-1): SAVISQKPSRDICQRGTSLTIQCQVDSQVTMMFWYRQQPGQSLTLIATANQGSEATYESGFVIDKFPISRPNLTFSTLTVSNMSPEDSSIYLCSYRRNTEAFFGQGTRLTVV.

The chain employs TRBV13 and TRBJ1-1, with D possibly matching TRBD1 (6 bases). This CDR3 comprises 16 residues. V was cut by 5 bases and J by 6 bases, with 22 bases left in between. In germline, CDR1 is PRHDT, CDR2 FYEKMQ (reference sequence). In nucleotides, the CDR3 is TGTGCCAGCAGCCCGCCCAGGGGTCGGAGAGTGGCTGAAGCTTTCTTT. Translation gives CASSPPRGRRVAEAFF.

The chain carries TRBV5-1 and TRBJ1-5; D unresolved. The ends were cut back, 5 bases at V and 9 bases at J, with 18 bases in the middle. CDR3 length equals 14 residues. In germline, CDR1 is SGHRS, CDR2 YFSETQ. The CDR3 protein is CASRESDADVPQHF. DNA of the CDR3: TGCGCCAGCAGGGAAAGCGACGCCGATGTGCCCCAGCATTTT. The variable domain in full, with the rest retrieved from reference TRBV5-1 and TRBJ1-5, is KAGVTQTPRYLIKTRGQQVTLSCSPISGHRSVSWYQQTPGQGLQFLFEYFSETQRNKGNFPGRFSGRQFSNSRSEMNVSTLELGDSALYLCASRESDADVPQHFGDGTRLSIL.

A single count supports this clone. The genes are TRBV10-1 and TRBJ2-3, with TRBD2 identical over 9 bases. The trim removed 2 bases at V and 2 bases at J, leaving 5 bases unmatched. The CDR3 is 16 amino acids. Germline V gene lookup returns CDR1 WNHNN and CDR2 SYGVQD (reference sequence). DNA for the CDR3: TGCGCCAGCAGTGAGACTAGCGGGTGGATCACAGATACGCAGTATTTT. It yields the protein CASSETSGWITDTQYF.

This sequence joins TRBV7-6 and TRBJ1-4; 9 bases match TRBD1. V shed 3 bases and J 8 bases; nucleotides not matched to a gene: 1. The CDR3 covers 13 residues. CDR1 and CDR2 from the germline V gene are SGHVS and FNYEAQ. As DNA, the CDR3 is TGTGCCAGCAGCTTCGGGACAGGGGAAAAACTGTTTTTT. Amino acids: CASSFGTGEKLFF.

This clone has only one observation. The gene calls are TRBV5-4 and TRBJ2-3; 10 nucleotides align to TRBD2. The germline gives CDR1 SGHNT, CDR2 YYREEE (reference sequence). The length of the CDR3 is 16 residues. The junction had 4 bases not matched to a gene; V was cut back by 0 bases and J by 3 bases. The CDR3 is CASSLVLAGPTDTQYF. The CDR3 region has the DNA TGTGCCAGCAGCTTGGTACTAGCGGGGCCGACAGATACGCAGTATTTT.

J is TRBJ2-2 and V is TRBV9, with TRBD2 matching over 11 bases. CDR1 is SGDLS and CDR2 is YYNGEE in the germline V gene. The CDR3 loop spans 16 amino acids. After removal of 3 bases from V and 1 base from J, the junction contained 2 bases not matched to a gene. The CDR3 spells CASSAGLAENTGELFF. The CDR3 bases are TGTGCCAGCAGCGCGGGACTAGCGGAGAACACCGGGGAGCTGTTTTTT.

The chain combines TRBV5-1 with TRBJ1-4; D is unresolved. The ends were cut back, 3 bases at V and 0 bases at J, with 3 bases in the middle. Germline CDR1 is SGHRS and CDR2 is YFSETQ. The CDR3 sequence is 13 residues long. For the CDR3, the DNA is TGCGCCAGCAGCTCATCAACTAATGAAAAACTGTTTTTT. Translating it yields CASSSSTNEKLFF.